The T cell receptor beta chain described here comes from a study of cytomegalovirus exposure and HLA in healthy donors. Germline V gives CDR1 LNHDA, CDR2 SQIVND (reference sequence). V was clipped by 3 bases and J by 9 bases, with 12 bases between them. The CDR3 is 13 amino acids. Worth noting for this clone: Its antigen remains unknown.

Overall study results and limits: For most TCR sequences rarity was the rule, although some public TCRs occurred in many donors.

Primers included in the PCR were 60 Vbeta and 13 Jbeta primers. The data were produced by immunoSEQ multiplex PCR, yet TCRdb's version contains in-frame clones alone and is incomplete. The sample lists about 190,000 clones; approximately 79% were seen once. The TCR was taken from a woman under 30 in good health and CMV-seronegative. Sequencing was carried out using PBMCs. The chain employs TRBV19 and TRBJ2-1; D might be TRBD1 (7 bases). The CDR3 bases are TGTGCCAGTAGTATGCCAGGGGGAGGTGAGCAGTTCTTC. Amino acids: CASSMPGGGEQFF.